This TCR beta chain was recorded in a study of neoadjuvant anti-PD-1 for oral cavity cancer. Profiled with immunoSEQ multiplex PCR; TCRdb holds only in-frame clones, not every one. Found here are about 42,000 clones, around 79% of them singletons; the top ten hold around 5.1%. Per germline, CDR1 SGHRS and CDR2 YFSETQ. The CDR3 sequence is 14 residues long. Trimming removed 1 base from V and 2 bases from J, with 10 bases in between. Study observations and caveats: Each response group had just a few patients in TCR analyses.

Regarding time point: after neoadjuvant nivolumab, at surgical resection. Stage II-IVA oral cavity squamous cell carcinoma was new and untreated by systemic or radiation therapy. A note on this clone: Its specificity is not known.

This specimen was PBMCs, taken after nivolumab (anti-PD-1) treatment. The receptor comes from a person aged 35 to 85 with oral cavity squamous cell carcinoma. The gene calls are TRBV5-1 and TRBJ2-7, with D maybe TRBD2 (6 bases). CDR3 region: CASSLIAVTYEQYF. The DNA of the CDR3 is TGCGCCAGCAGCTTGATAGCGGTAACCTACGAGCAGTACTTC.